The next 13 T cell receptor beta chains were all read from a single sample in a study of T cells in Graves' hyperthyroidism and ophthalmopathy. Amplification of TCR beta CDR3 regions was performed using RNA transcripts as template. Carried out on the TCR CDR3, a first-round RT-PCR used the HTBI primer set. TCRdb analysed the multiplex PCR reads with MiXCR anew, one entry per CDR3 protein. The table lists a few hundred thousand distinct CDR3 sequences, 15% of them singletons. The sequencing input was blood. These receptor sequences come from a woman between 25 and 40 years old with Graves' hyperthyroidism.

This clonotype was seen only a few times. The chain links TRBV5-1 to TRBJ2-3; the match to TRBD2 covers 7 bases. The CDR3 extends over 14 amino acids. V gave up 4 bases and J gave up 7 bases; unmatched junction bases: 9. Germline loops: CDR1 SGHRS, CDR2 YFSETQ. CDR3 DNA sequence: TGCGCCAGCAGCAGAACCGGGACTACAAATACGCAGTATTTT. Protein: CASSRTGTTNTQYF.

The chain has TRBV12-3 or TRBV12-4 and TRBJ2-1, with D perhaps matching TRBD1 or TRBD2 (5 bases each). Trimming took off 3 bases at V and 3 bases at J, with 9 bases between the two ends. This CDR3 contains 14 residues. CDR3 in DNA: TGTGCCAGCAGTTTTGGGGGAGACTACAATGAGCAGTTCTTC. Translating it yields CASSFGGDYNEQFF.

Comment on this clonotype: Possible read error: a much larger clone is one base away. This chain links TRBV6-1 with TRBJ2-1; 10 bases align to TRBD1. CDR1 and CDR2 from the germline V gene are MNHNS and SASEGT. CDR3 length: 15 residues. The CDR3: CASGEGTGAFSEQFF. In nucleotides, the CDR3 is TGTGCCAGCGGTGAAGGGACAGGGGCCTTCTCTGAGCAGTTCTTC.

The chain carries TRBV7-9 and TRBJ2-5, with 11 bases that match TRBD2. V lost 5 bases and J lost 5; bases outside the gene matches: 4. Germline V CDR1 and CDR2: SEHNR, FQNEAQ (reference sequence). The CDR3 is 14 residues long. The CDR3 protein is CASSTSGSKETQYF. The CDR3 coding sequence is TGTGCCAGCAGCACTAGCGGGAGTAAGGAGACCCAGTACTTC.

This clonotype occurred many times. The genes are TRBV11-2 and TRBJ2-1, with 8 bases fitting TRBD2. Germline CDR1 is SGHAT and CDR2 is FQNNGV. The V gene end was trimmed by 6 bases and the J gene end by 3 bases; junction bases not matched to a gene: 7. There are 15 residues in the CDR3. The CDR3 protein is CASSLTGGYYNEQFF. The DNA of the CDR3 is TGTGCCAGCAGTTTGACGGGAGGGTACTACAATGAGCAGTTCTTC. The whole variable domain, remainder taken from reference TRBV11-2 and TRBJ2-1, is EAGVAQSPRYKIIEKRQSVAFWCNPISGHATLYWYQQILGQGPKLLIQFQNNGVVDDSQLPKDRFSAERLKGVDSTLKIQPAKLEDSAVYLCASSLTGGYYNEQFFGPGTRLTVL.

The chain couples TRBV5-1 to TRBJ2-7; TRBD1 is a possible D gene (8 bases). From germline, CDR1 is SGHRS and CDR2 YFSETQ. The germline V and J ends were trimmed by 6 bases and 4 bases, with 20 bases remaining between them. This CDR3 is 15 amino acids long. Written as DNA, the CDR3 is TGCGCCAGCACCCCCCAGACAGGGGAGGGGTACGAGCAGTACTTC. This codes for CASTPQTGEGYEQYF.

This clonotype occurred a few times. The rearrangement joins TRBV18 to TRBJ1-4; D remains unclear. CDR3 length: 13 amino acids. The V end was cut by 2 bases, the J end by 3 bases, with 4 bases between. Germline assignment: CDR1 KGHSH and CDR2 LQKENI. This chain's CDR3 is CASSPGANEKLFF. The CDR3 nucleotides read TGTGCCAGCTCACCAGGGGCTAATGAAAAACTGTTTTTT.

This clonotype showed up many times. The chain is built from TRBV20-1 and TRBJ1-5; the D is unclear. This CDR3 has 12 amino acids. The germline CDR1 and CDR2 sequences are DFQATT and SNEGSKA (reference sequence). The V gene lost 7 bases and the J gene lost 3 bases, with 10 bases spanning the gap. The CDR3 reads CSVHRDNQPQHF. The CDR3 DNA reads as TGCAGTGTTCACAGAGACAATCAGCCCCAGCATTTT.

This clonotype has at least ten counts. The chain carries TRBV7-2 and TRBJ1-5; D is ambiguous. Trimming pared 1 base from V and 2 bases from J, leaving 9 bases between. Germline-derived CDR1 and CDR2 are SGHTA and FQGNSA. The CDR3 length is 15 residues. CDR3 nucleotide sequence: TGTGCCAGCAGCTTAGTAATGGGTGGCAATCAGCCCCAGCATTTT. This sequence encodes CASSLVMGGNQPQHF.

This clonotype was observed at least ten times. This chain uses TRBV12-3 or TRBV12-4 with TRBJ1-5; no firm D call. The V gene lost 3 bases and the J gene lost 5 bases, with 11 bases spanning the gap. This CDR3 is built from 14 residues. CDR3 amino acids: CASSFRGYDQPQHF. CDR3 DNA sequence: TGTGCCAGCAGTTTCAGAGGGTACGATCAGCCCCAGCATTTT.

The rearrangement joins TRBV5-1 to TRBJ2-3; D may be TRBD2 (5 bases). The CDR3 has 15 residues. Trimming removed 0 bases from V and 4 bases from J, with 12 bases in between. Germline V lookup: CDR1 SGHRS, CDR2 YFSETQ. This CDR3 reads CASSLVRGGPDTQYF. The DNA for the CDR3 is TGCGCCAGCAGCTTGGTCCGTGGAGGCCCAGATACGCAGTATTTT.

The table lists this clonotype with many counts. V is TRBV3-1 and J is TRBJ1-1; 7 nucleotides agree with TRBD1. The V gene end was trimmed by 0 bases and the J gene end by 5 bases; junction bases not matched to a gene: 6. The CDR3 totals 15 residues. CDR1 is LGHDT and CDR2 is YNNKEL in the germline V gene (reference sequence). The CDR3 DNA reads TGTGCCAGCAGCCAAGATTCACAGGGGTATACTGAAGCTTTCTTT. Translation gives CASSQDSQGYTEAFF.

The table lists this clonotype with many counts. The V gene is TRBV9, the J gene TRBJ2-5, with D maybe TRBD1 (5 bases). V was clipped by 0 bases and J by 3 bases, with 9 bases between them. CDR1 and CDR2 (germline): SGDLS, YYNGEE. CDR3 size: 14 residues. CDR3 region: CASSVGTIKETQYF. DNA for the CDR3: TGTGCCAGCAGCGTAGGGACAATAAAAGAGACCCAGTACTTC. Full variable domain (remainder filled in from reference TRBV9 and TRBJ2-5): DSGVTQTPKHLITATGQRVTLRCSPRSGDLSVYWYQQSLDQGLQFLIQYYNGEERAKGNILERFSAQQFPDLHSELNLSSLELGDSALYFCASSVGTIKETQYFGPGTRLLVL.